Given below is one T cell receptor (beta chain) in context. What it recognizes is unknown. Some clones are missing from TCRdb's copy, which holds only in-frame ones; the method was immunoSEQ multiplex PCR. The sample lists some 28,000 clones, roughly 85% occurring once. These data are taken from a study of a mutant IDH1 vaccine in newly diagnosed glioma. The overall study: Patients received vaccination from 4-6 weeks after radiotherapy alone, or with temozolomide cycles.

Time point here: week 23, last vaccination. Doses comprised 300 ug of mutant IDH1 20-mer peptide each, plus topical imiquimod. The germline V gene has CDR1 SGHRS and CDR2 YFSETQ. V shed 0 bases, J shed 3 bases, and the junction held 3 bases outside the gene matches. This CDR3 has 15 residues. The sequence was collected from a woman younger than 45 with glioma. J is TRBJ1-1 and V is TRBV5-1, with 9 bases identical to TRBD1. Specimen: PBMCs, collected from a glioma patient whose treatment included an IDH1 peptide vaccine. The CDR3 spells CASSLGQGGYTEAFF. Written as DNA, the CDR3 is TGCGCCAGCAGCTTGGGACAGGGGGGCTACACTGAAGCTTTCTTT.